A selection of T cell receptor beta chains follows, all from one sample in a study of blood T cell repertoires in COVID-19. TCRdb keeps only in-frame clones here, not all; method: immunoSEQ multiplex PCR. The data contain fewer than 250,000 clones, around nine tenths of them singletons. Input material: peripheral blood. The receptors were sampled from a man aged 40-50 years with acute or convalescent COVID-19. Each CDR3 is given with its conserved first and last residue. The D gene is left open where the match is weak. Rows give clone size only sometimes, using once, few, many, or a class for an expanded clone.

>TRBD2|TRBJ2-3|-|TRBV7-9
TGTGCCAGCACCAGATCCGGGAGGAGCACAGATACGCAGTATTTT
CASTRSGRSTDTQYF
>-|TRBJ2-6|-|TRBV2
TGTGCCAGCAGAAGTGCGGGCTCTGGGGCCAACGTCCTGACTTTC
CASRSAGSGANVLTF
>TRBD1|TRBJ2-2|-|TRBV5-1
TGCGCCAGCAGCTTTGGACAGGGGGCGAACGGGGAGCTGTTTTTT
CASSFGQGANGELFF
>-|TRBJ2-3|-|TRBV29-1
TGCAGCGTTCCTAGGGGTGGCGATACGCAGTATTTT
CSVPRGGDTQYF
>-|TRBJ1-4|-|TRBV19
TGTGCCAGTTCACGGGGGACCCGGGGGGAAAAACTGTTTTTT
CASSRGTRGEKLFF
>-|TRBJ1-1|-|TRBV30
TGTGCCTGGGATCAGTGGACTGAAGCTTTCTTT
CAWDQWTEAFF
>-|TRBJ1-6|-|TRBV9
TGTGCCAGCAGCGTCTCGGGACTTCTGAATTCACCCCTCCACTTT
CASSVSGLLNSPLHF
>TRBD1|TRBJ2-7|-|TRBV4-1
TGCGCCAGCAGCCTCTCATCGAGGGCCGGGACAGACTCCTACGAGCAGTACTTC
CASSLSSRAGTDSYEQYF
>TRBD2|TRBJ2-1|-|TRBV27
TGTGCCAGCAGTTCCCCAGGGGCGGGAGGGTACAATGAGCAGTTCTTC
CASSSPGAGGYNEQFF
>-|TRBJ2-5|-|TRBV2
TGTGCCAGCAGTGAAGCAAAACTAGAAGAGACCCAGTACTTC
CASSEAKLEETQYF
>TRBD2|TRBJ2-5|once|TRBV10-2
TGCGCCAGCAGTGAGTCGGGGAGGGCTCAAGAGACCCAGTACTTC
CASSESGRAQETQYF
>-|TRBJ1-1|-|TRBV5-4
TGTGCCAGCAGCCCAAACAGGGCATTGAACACTGAAGCTTTCTTT
CASSPNRALNTEAFF
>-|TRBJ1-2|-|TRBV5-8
TGTGCCAGCAGCTTGAGTACAGTAGTCGGCTACACCTTC
CASSLSTVVGYTF
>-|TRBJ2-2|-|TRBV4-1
TGCGCCAGCAGCCAGCCCGGACTGGTCACCGGGGAGCTGTTTTTT
CASSQPGLVTGELFF
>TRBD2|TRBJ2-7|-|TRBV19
TGTGCCAGTAGTAGACTAGCGGGAGGATACGAGCAGTACTTC
CASSRLAGGYEQYF
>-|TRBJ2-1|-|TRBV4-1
TGCGCCAGCAGCCTTGTCACGCGGAATGAGCAGTTCTTC
CASSLVTRNEQFF
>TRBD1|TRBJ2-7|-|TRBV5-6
TGTGCCAGCAGCTTCCCGGGACAGGGGGTCTACGAGCAGTACTTC
CASSFPGQGVYEQYF
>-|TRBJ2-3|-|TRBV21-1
TGTGCCAGCAGCAAAAGGGCTAGCGGGGGATGCACAGATACGCAGTATTTT
CASSKRASGGCTDTQYF
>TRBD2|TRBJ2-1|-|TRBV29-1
TGCAGCGTTTGCTGTAGGGAGGGCAATGAGCAGTTCTTC
CSVCCREGNEQFF
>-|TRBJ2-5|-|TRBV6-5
TGTGCCAGCAGTCAGTACCAAGAGACCCAGTACTTC
CASSQYQETQYF
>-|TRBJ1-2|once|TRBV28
TGTGCCAGCAGTACCCCAGTGACAGCCGACTATGGCTACACCTTC
CASSTPVTADYGYTF
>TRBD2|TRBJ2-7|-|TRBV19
TGTGCCAGTAGCGCTAGCGGCTGGGGGGAGCAGTACTTC
CASSASGWGEQYF
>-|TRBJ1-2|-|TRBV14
TGTGCCAGCAGCCAAGATCTATCAGGGAATGGCTACACCTTC
CASSQDLSGNGYTF
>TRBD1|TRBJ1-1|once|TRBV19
TGTGCCAGTAGTAGACAGGGGAACACTGAAGCTTTCTTT
CASSRQGNTEAFF
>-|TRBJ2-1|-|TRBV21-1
TGTGCCAGGATAGGGGGGGCCGCCAATGAGCAGTTCTTC
CARIGGAANEQFF
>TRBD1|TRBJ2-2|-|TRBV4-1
TGCGCCAGCAGCCTATGGGGACAGGCAGGAAAGCTTAACACCGGGGAGCTGTTTTTT
CASSLWGQAGKLNTGELFF
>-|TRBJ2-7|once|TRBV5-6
TGTGCCAGCAGCTTATGGAGGAGCTCCTACGAGCAGTACTTC
CASSLWRSSYEQYF
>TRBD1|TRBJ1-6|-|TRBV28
TGTGCCAGCAGGAACGACAGGGGGTCCAATAATTCACCCCTCCACTTT
CASRNDRGSNNSPLHF
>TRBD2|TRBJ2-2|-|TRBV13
TGTGCCAGCAGCCTCGATAGCGGCGGGAGTCCCACCGGGGAGCTGTTTTTT
CASSLDSGGSPTGELFF
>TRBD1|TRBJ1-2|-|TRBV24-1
TGTGCCACCAGTGATTTTGGATCGCAGGGGGAGACCTTC
CATSDFGSQGETF
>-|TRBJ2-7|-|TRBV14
TGTGCCAGCAGCCGACGCGACAGAACCTTCTCCTACGAGCAGTACTTC
CASSRRDRTFSYEQYF